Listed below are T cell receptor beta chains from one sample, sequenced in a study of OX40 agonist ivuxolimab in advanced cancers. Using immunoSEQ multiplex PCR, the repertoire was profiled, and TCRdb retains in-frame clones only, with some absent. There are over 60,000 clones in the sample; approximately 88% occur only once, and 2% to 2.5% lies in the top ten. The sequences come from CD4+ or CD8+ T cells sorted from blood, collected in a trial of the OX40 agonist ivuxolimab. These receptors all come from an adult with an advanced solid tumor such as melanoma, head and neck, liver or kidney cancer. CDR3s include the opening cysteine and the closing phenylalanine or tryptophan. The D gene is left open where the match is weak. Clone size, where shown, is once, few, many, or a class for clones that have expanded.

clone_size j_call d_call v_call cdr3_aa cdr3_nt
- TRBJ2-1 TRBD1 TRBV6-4 CASSEPGTGLNEQFF TGTGCCAGCAGTGAACCCGGGACAGGGCTCAATGAGCAGTTCTTC
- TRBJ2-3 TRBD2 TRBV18 CASSPPNQLAGVDTQYF TGTGCCAGCTCACCACCAAACCAGCTAGCGGGGGTAGATACGCAGTATTTT
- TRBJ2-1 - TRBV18 CASSPPLNEQFF TGTGCCAGCTCACCACCGCTCAATGAGCAGTTCTTC
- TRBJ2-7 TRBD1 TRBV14 CASKGGQGFEQYF TGTGCCAGCAAGGGGGGACAGGGGTTCGAGCAGTACTTC
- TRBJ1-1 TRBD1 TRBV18 CASSPGQGSTEAFF TGTGCCAGCTCACCTGGACAGGGGAGCACTGAAGCTTTCTTT
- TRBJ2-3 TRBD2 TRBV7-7 CASSLGREGTDTQYF TGTGCCAGCAGCTTGGGGCGGGAGGGCACAGATACGCAGTATTTT
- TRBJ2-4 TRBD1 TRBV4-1 CASSQDKQGAQNIQYF TGCGCCAGCAGCCAAGATAAGCAGGGGGCTCAAAACATTCAGTACTTC
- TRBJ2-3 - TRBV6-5 CASSSPSDTQYF TGTGCCAGCAGTTCCCCTTCGGATACGCAGTATTTT
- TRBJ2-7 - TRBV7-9 CASSLRGGLEQYF TGTGCCAGCAGCTTAAGGGGGGGCCTCGAGCAGTACTTC
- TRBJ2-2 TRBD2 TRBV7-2 CASSSIAGHGELFF TGTGCCAGCAGCTCTATAGCGGGGCACGGGGAGCTGTTTTTT
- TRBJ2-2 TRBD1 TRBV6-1 CASPGTANTGELFF TGTGCCAGCCCAGGGACAGCGAACACCGGGGAGCTGTTTTTT
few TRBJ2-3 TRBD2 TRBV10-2 CASKPSGRKDTQYF TGCGCCAGCAAGCCTAGCGGACGTAAAGATACGCAGTATTTT
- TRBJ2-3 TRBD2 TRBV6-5 CASSSSGFTDTQYF TGTGCCAGCAGTTCTAGCGGATTCACAGATACGCAGTATTTT
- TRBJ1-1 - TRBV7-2 CASSLDGGRNTEAFF TGTGCCAGCAGCTTAGATGGGGGACGGAACACTGAAGCTTTCTTT
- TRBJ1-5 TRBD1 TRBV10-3 CAISERVTGENQPQHF TGTGCCATCAGTGAGCGAGTAACAGGGGAGAATCAACCCCAGCATTTT
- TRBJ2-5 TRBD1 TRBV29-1 CSVAPGRRTGTQYF TGCAGCGTCGCCCCCGGACGTCGGACAGGGACCCAGTACTTC
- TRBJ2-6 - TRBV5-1 CASSLALGNSGANVLTF TGCGCCAGCAGCTTGGCTCTCGGGAACTCTGGGGCCAACGTCCTGACTTTC
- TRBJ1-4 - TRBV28 CASSPYEKLFF TGTGCCAGCAGTCCTTATGAAAAACTGTTTTTT
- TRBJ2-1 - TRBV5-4 CASSGWAQSSYNEQFF TGTGCCAGCAGCGGATGGGCCCAAAGCTCCTACAATGAGCAGTTCTTC
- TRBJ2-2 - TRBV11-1 CASSGRRNTGELFF TGTGCCAGCAGTGGACGGAGGAACACCGGGGAGCTGTTTTTT
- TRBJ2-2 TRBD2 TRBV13 CASLGSGANTGELFF TGTGCCAGCCTCGGGAGCGGGGCTAACACCGGGGAGCTGTTTTTT
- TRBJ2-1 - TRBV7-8 CASSPAIGGNEQFF TGTGCCAGCAGCCCCGCCATAGGCGGGAATGAGCAGTTCTTC
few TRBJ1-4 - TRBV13 CASSLRQKLFF TGTGCCAGCAGCTTACGGCAAAAACTGTTTTTT
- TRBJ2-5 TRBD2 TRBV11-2 CASSLGLAGGYQETQYF TGTGCCAGCAGCTTAGGACTAGCGGGGGGGTACCAAGAGACCCAGTACTTC
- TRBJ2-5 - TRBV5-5 CASSLGVETQYF TGTGCCAGCAGCTTGGGGGTTGAGACCCAGTACTTC
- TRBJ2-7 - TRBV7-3 CASSLPGYEQYF TGTGCCAGCAGCTTACCGGGCTACGAGCAGTACTTC
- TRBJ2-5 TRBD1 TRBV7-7 CASSLGGGGYVETQYF TGTGCCAGCAGCTTAGGAGGGGGCGGATATGTAGAGACCCAGTACTTC
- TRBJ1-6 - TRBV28 CASRGNSPLHF TGTGCCAGCAGGGGTAATTCACCCCTCCACTTT
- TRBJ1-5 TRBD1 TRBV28 CASSSGQVVYYSNQPQHF TGTGCCAGCAGTTCGGGACAGGTCGTCTATTATAGCAATCAGCCCCAGCATTTT
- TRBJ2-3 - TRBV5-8 CASSFDIDTQYF TGTGCCAGCAGCTTTGACATAGATACGCAGTATTTT
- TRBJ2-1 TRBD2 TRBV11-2 CASSLGASGRRYNEQFF TGTGCCAGCAGCCTAGGGGCTAGCGGGAGACGCTACAATGAGCAGTTCTTC
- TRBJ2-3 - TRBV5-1 CASSRTANPSTDTQYF TGCGCCAGCAGCCGCACAGCAAACCCTAGCACAGATACGCAGTATTTT
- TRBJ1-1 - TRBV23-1 CASSLIGVTEAFF TGCGCCAGCAGTCTAATTGGGGTTACTGAAGCTTTCTTT
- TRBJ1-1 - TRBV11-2 CASSSGLPGAFF TGTGCCAGCAGCTCTGGGTTGCCGGGGGCTTTCTTT
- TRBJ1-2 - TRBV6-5 CASSKTENYGYTF TGTGCCAGCAGTAAGACTGAGAACTATGGCTACACCTTC
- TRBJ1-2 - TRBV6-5 CASSKQGNYGYTF TGTGCCAGCAGTAAACAGGGAAACTATGGCTACACCTTC
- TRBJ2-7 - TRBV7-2 CASSLGGLYTYEQYF TGTGCCAGCAGCTTGGGGGGCCTCTACACCTACGAGCAGTACTTC
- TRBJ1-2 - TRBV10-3 CAISELSYYGYTF TGTGCCATCAGTGAGCTAAGCTACTATGGCTACACCTTC
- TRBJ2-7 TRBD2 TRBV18 CASSPTSGGPYEQYF TGTGCCAGCTCACCAACTAGCGGGGGACCATACGAGCAGTACTTC
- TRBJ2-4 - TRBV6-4 CASSYREKVTKNIQYF TGTGCCAGCAGCTACCGGGAAAAGGTAACCAAAAACATTCAGTACTTC
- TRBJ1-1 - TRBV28 CASSSPVGGTEAFF TGTGCCAGCAGTTCCCCAGTAGGGGGCACTGAAGCTTTCTTT
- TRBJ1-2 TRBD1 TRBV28 CASIVGQGAKDGYTF TGTGCCAGCATAGTTGGGCAGGGGGCGAAGGATGGCTACACCTTC
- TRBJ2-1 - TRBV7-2 CASSLGGGQGHEQFF TGTGCCAGCAGCTTAGGAGGCGGGCAGGGTCATGAGCAGTTCTTC
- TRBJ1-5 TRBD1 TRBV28 CASSLAPGQGYNQPQHF TGTGCCAGCAGTTTAGCTCCGGGACAGGGTTACAATCAGCCCCAGCATTTT
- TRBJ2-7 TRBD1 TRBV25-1 CASSESPGQKQYF TGTGCCAGCAGTGAATCCCCGGGACAGAAACAGTACTTC
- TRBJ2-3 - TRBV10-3 CAISEPHSGAGTDTQYF TGTGCCATCAGTGAGCCCCACTCAGGGGCGGGCACAGATACGCAGTATTTT